What follows are 10 T cell receptor beta chains derived from one specimen sequenced in a study of shared clonotypes between healthy human individuals. The data were produced by immunoSEQ multiplex PCR, yet TCRdb's version contains in-frame clones alone and is incomplete. The sample contains 950,000 to 1,100,000 clones, around 82% of which appear only once. Material for sequencing was memory CD4+ T cells from PBMCs. Subset described: CD45RA-negative fraction. The receptors here all came from a man younger than 30 in good health. Some clones in this sample may be carry-over from other donors' samples.

J is TRBJ1-2 and V is TRBV7-2; D is unresolved. The CDR3 totals 14 residues. CDR1 is SGHTA and CDR2 is FQGNSA in the germline V gene. Trimming stripped 5 bases from V and 2 bases from J, with 12 bases between. CDR3 region: CASSTRTDNYGYTF. DNA for the CDR3: TGTGCCAGCAGCACTCGGACGGACAACTATGGCTACACCTTC. The full variable domain, in which reference TRBV7-2 and TRBJ1-2 provide the parts outside the CDR3, is GAGVSQSPSNKVTEKGKDVELRCDPISGHTALYWYRQSLGQGLEFLIYFQGNSAPDKSGLPSDRFSAERTGGSVSTLTIQRTQQEDSAVYLCASSTRTDNYGYTFGSGTRLTVV.

The gene calls are TRBV29-1 and TRBJ2-1; D is uncertain. This CDR3 spans 13 amino acids. The germline gives CDR1 SQVTM, CDR2 ANQGSEA. Trimming took off 1 base at V and 2 bases at J, with 6 bases between the two ends. The CDR3 protein is CSVEADPYNEQFF. CDR3 nucleotide sequence: TGCAGCGTTGAAGCGGACCCCTACAATGAGCAGTTCTTC.

The chain recombines TRBV7-3 with TRBJ2-1; D is unresolved. The CDR3 extends over 14 amino acids. The V gene's germline CDR1 is SGHTA and CDR2 FQGTGA. Deletions cut 5 bases from V and 6 bases from J, with 14 bases between. Written as DNA, the CDR3 is TGTGCCAGCAGCCTTAGGACCGCCCTCAATGAGCAGTTCTTC. Translation: CASSLRTALNEQFF.

The chain joins TRBV18 to TRBJ2-7; no clear D. Per germline, CDR1 KGHSH and CDR2 LQKENI. Trimming left V 1 base short and J 6 bases short, with 13 bases between. This CDR3 comprises 14 residues. CDR3 DNA sequence: TGTGCCAGCTCACCACGGGCCTCAAAGGGCGAGCAGTACTTC. This translates into CASSPRASKGEQYF.

The V call is TRBV2, the J call TRBJ2-7; D perhaps matches TRBD1 (5 bases). Germline V gives CDR1 SNHLY, CDR2 FYNNEI. This CDR3 region has 14 residues. V gave up 5 bases and J gave up 0 bases, with 11 bases separating them. The CDR3 nucleotides are TGTGCCAGCAGTTATGACAGAAGCTCCTACGAGCAGTACTTC. Amino acids: CASSYDRSSYEQYF.

This clone has more than one count but fewer than ten. The chain has TRBV7-3 and TRBJ2-3; D ambiguous. Trimming shortened V by 5 bases and J by 4 bases, and 10 bases separated the two germline ends. Germline lookup yields CDR1 SGHTA and CDR2 FQGTGA. This CDR3 is 13 amino acids long. The CDR3 coding sequence is TGTGCCAGCAGCAACGCGAACTCAGATACGCAGTATTTT. It encodes CASSNANSDTQYF.

The chain uses TRBV4-2 and TRBJ1-4; the D is unclear. The V end lost 0 bases, the J end lost 11 bases, and 13 bases lay between the germline ends. CDR1 is LGHNA and CDR2 is YNFKEQ in the germline V gene. The CDR3 runs 14 residues. CDR3: CASSQDPEPLKLFF. CDR3 coding DNA: TGTGCCAGCAGCCAAGATCCGGAACCCCTGAAACTGTTTTTT.

The gene calls are TRBV2 and TRBJ2-6; D not resolved. CDR1 is SNHLY, CDR2 FYNNEI, per germline. The length of the CDR3 is 17 residues. Trimming removed 8 bases at V and 0 bases at J, with 17 bases between. CDR3 residues: CASHPGKTFSGANVLTF. The CDR3 nucleotides are TGTGCCAGCCACCCCGGCAAAACTTTCTCTGGGGCCAACGTCCTGACTTTC.

The chain has TRBV10-1 and TRBJ2-7; possibly TRBD1 for D (6 bases). CDR1 is WNHNN, CDR2 SYGVQD, per germline (reference sequence). The CDR3 contains 14 residues. V lost 3 bases to trimming and J lost 3 bases, with 12 bases between them. The CDR3 loop reads CASSEGGKSYEQYF. CDR3 in DNA: TGCGCCAGCAGTGAAGGGGGAAAGAGCTACGAGCAGTACTTC.

The CDR3 DNA reads as TGCGCCAGCAGCTTGGAGGGGACAGGGAGACAGCCCCAGCATTTT. Amino acid sequence: CASSLEGTGRQPQHF. The V gene is TRBV5-1, the J gene TRBJ1-5, with 9 bases that match TRBD1. Per germline, CDR1 SGHRS and CDR2 YFSETQ. The V and J ends lost 0 bases and 7 bases, in that order; junction bases with no gene match: 5. CDR3 length: 15 residues.